The rows below give T cell receptor beta chains drawn from one sample of a study of blood T cell repertoires in COVID-19. Sequenced by immunoSEQ multiplex PCR; TCRdb stores in-frame clones only, minus some. The sample contains fewer than 95,000 clones, about 80% of which appear only once. Specimen: peripheral blood. The source is a human donor in a cohort sampled during active COVID-19. Both conserved end residues are part of each CDR3. The order of the fields is J gene, V gene, clone size, D gene, CDR3 length, CDR3 protein, CDR3 DNA. The D gene is left open where the match is weak. Some rows have no size entry. The others give once, few or many, or a class for an expanded clone.

j_call: TRBJ1-1; v_call: TRBV2; clone_size: -; d_call: TRBD1; cdr3_length: 15; cdr3_aa: CASSFNRGLSMEAFF; cdr3_nt: TGTGCCAGCAGCTTTAACAGGGGCCTCTCCATGGAAGCTTTCTTT
j_call: TRBJ2-3; v_call: TRBV3-1/TRBV3-2; clone_size: -; d_call: TRBD2; cdr3_length: 20; cdr3_aa: CASSQSLTSGGAWWTDTQYF; cdr3_nt: TGTGCCAGCAGCCAATCTTTGACTAGCGGGGGGGCCTGGTGGACAGATACGCAGTATTTT
j_call: TRBJ1-2; v_call: TRBV20-1; clone_size: -; d_call: -; cdr3_length: 11; cdr3_aa: CSAAGTNGYTF; cdr3_nt: TGCAGTGCTGCCGGGACAAATGGCTACACCTTC
j_call: TRBJ2-3; v_call: TRBV3-1/TRBV3-2; clone_size: -; d_call: TRBD2; cdr3_length: 15; cdr3_aa: CASSQRLAATDTQYF; cdr3_nt: TGTGCCAGCAGCCAAAGACTAGCGGCCACAGATACGCAGTATTTT
j_call: TRBJ1-1; v_call: TRBV19; clone_size: -; d_call: -; cdr3_length: 14; cdr3_aa: CASSIWGRDTEAFF; cdr3_nt: TGTGCCAGTAGTATATGGGGGCGAGACACTGAAGCTTTCTTT
j_call: TRBJ2-2; v_call: TRBV9; clone_size: -; d_call: TRBD1; cdr3_length: 16; cdr3_aa: CASSDGDRVIGGELFF; cdr3_nt: TGTGCCAGCAGCGACGGGGACAGGGTCATTGGCGGGGAGCTGTTTTTT
j_call: TRBJ1-2; v_call: TRBV6-6; clone_size: -; d_call: TRBD1; cdr3_length: 15; cdr3_aa: CASSYAVTGSDGYTF; cdr3_nt: TGTGCCAGCAGTTACGCGGTGACAGGGTCGGATGGCTACACCTTC
j_call: TRBJ1-1; v_call: TRBV10-3; clone_size: -; d_call: -; cdr3_length: 12; cdr3_aa: CAISVRQGEAFF; cdr3_nt: TGTGCCATCAGTGTGAGGCAGGGGGAAGCTTTCTTT
j_call: TRBJ2-5; v_call: TRBV18; clone_size: -; d_call: TRBD2; cdr3_length: 18; cdr3_aa: CASSPPGLAGGRQETQYF; cdr3_nt: TGTGCCAGCTCACCACCCGGACTAGCGGGGGGCCGTCAAGAGACCCAGTACTTC
j_call: TRBJ2-3; v_call: TRBV5-8; clone_size: -; d_call: TRBD2; cdr3_length: 14; cdr3_aa: CASSARGGTDTQYF; cdr3_nt: TGTGCCAGCAGCGCACGGGGGGGGACAGATACGCAGTATTTT
j_call: TRBJ1-1; v_call: TRBV2; clone_size: few; d_call: TRBD1; cdr3_length: 15; cdr3_aa: CASSDRDSSNTEAFF; cdr3_nt: TGTGCCAGCAGTGACAGGGACAGTTCGAACACTGAAGCTTTCTTT
j_call: TRBJ2-3; v_call: TRBV6-1; clone_size: -; d_call: TRBD2; cdr3_length: 15; cdr3_aa: CASSDLAGRTDTQYF; cdr3_nt: TGTGCCAGCAGTGATTTAGCGGGGCGCACAGATACGCAGTATTTT
j_call: TRBJ2-3; v_call: TRBV7-9; clone_size: -; d_call: -; cdr3_length: 15; cdr3_aa: CASSLEAGSTDTQYF; cdr3_nt: TGTGCCAGCAGCTTAGAAGCGGGTAGCACAGATACGCAGTATTTT
j_call: TRBJ1-5; v_call: TRBV5-6; clone_size: -; d_call: TRBD1; cdr3_length: 14; cdr3_aa: CASSPGGSNQPQHF; cdr3_nt: TGTGCCAGCAGCCCAGGGGGTAGCAATCAGCCCCAGCATTTT
j_call: TRBJ2-1; v_call: TRBV5-1; clone_size: -; d_call: -; cdr3_length: 14; cdr3_aa: CASGRDTAYNEQFF; cdr3_nt: TGCGCCAGCGGAAGGGACACTGCCTACAATGAGCAGTTCTTC
j_call: TRBJ2-5; v_call: TRBV9; clone_size: -; d_call: -; cdr3_length: 15; cdr3_aa: CASSVAAGSKETQYF; cdr3_nt: TGTGCCAGCAGCGTAGCGGCGGGGTCGAAAGAGACCCAGTACTTC
j_call: TRBJ2-5; v_call: TRBV10-3; clone_size: -; d_call: -; cdr3_length: 11; cdr3_aa: CAISESAAQYF; cdr3_nt: TGTGCCATCAGTGAGTCCGCGGCCCAGTACTTC
j_call: TRBJ1-2; v_call: TRBV6-1; clone_size: few; d_call: -; cdr3_length: 13; cdr3_aa: CASSDPPSFVRTF; cdr3_nt: TGTGCCAGCAGTGATCCCCCGTCTTTTGTTCGCACCTTC
j_call: TRBJ1-6; v_call: TRBV6-5; clone_size: -; d_call: TRBD1; cdr3_length: 15; cdr3_aa: CASSYGTGGRAPLHF; cdr3_nt: TGTGCCAGCAGCTATGGAACAGGGGGTCGAGCACCCCTCCACTTT
j_call: TRBJ1-1; v_call: TRBV10-2; clone_size: -; d_call: -; cdr3_length: 12; cdr3_aa: CASRSRYTEAFF; cdr3_nt: TGCGCCAGCAGAAGCCGTTACACTGAAGCTTTCTTT
j_call: TRBJ1-3; v_call: TRBV19; clone_size: -; d_call: -; cdr3_length: 14; cdr3_aa: CASSIMTGGNTIYF; cdr3_nt: TGTGCCAGTAGTATTATGACAGGCGGAAACACCATATATTTT
j_call: TRBJ2-3; v_call: TRBV10-1; clone_size: -; d_call: TRBD2; cdr3_length: 14; cdr3_aa: CASSAGGAADTQYF; cdr3_nt: TGCGCCAGCAGTGCCGGGGGGGCGGCAGATACGCAGTATTTT
j_call: TRBJ2-7; v_call: TRBV4-1; clone_size: -; d_call: TRBD1; cdr3_length: 20; cdr3_aa: CASSQDDWDRGTLVIYEQYF; cdr3_nt: TGCGCCAGCAGCCAAGATGACTGGGACAGGGGTACTCTCGTAATCTACGAGCAGTACTTC
j_call: TRBJ1-1; v_call: TRBV2; clone_size: -; d_call: -; cdr3_length: 12; cdr3_aa: CASSEIQGISFF; cdr3_nt: TGTGCCAGCAGTGAGATCCAGGGTATATCTTTCTTT
j_call: TRBJ2-2; v_call: TRBV6-5; clone_size: -; d_call: TRBD2; cdr3_length: 14; cdr3_aa: CASRKLAGAGELFF; cdr3_nt: TGTGCCAGCAGAAAACTAGCGGGGGCCGGGGAGCTGTTTTTT
j_call: TRBJ2-1; v_call: TRBV18; clone_size: -; d_call: -; cdr3_length: 13; cdr3_aa: CASSPPGSNEQFF; cdr3_nt: TGTGCCAGCTCACCACCAGGGAGCAATGAGCAGTTCTTC
j_call: TRBJ1-6; v_call: TRBV7-9; clone_size: -; d_call: TRBD1; cdr3_length: 18; cdr3_aa: CASSAGTGALTGNSPLHF; cdr3_nt: TGTGCCAGCAGCGCAGGGACAGGGGCGCTAACGGGGAATTCACCCCTCCACTTT
j_call: TRBJ2-3; v_call: TRBV28; clone_size: -; d_call: -; cdr3_length: 15; cdr3_aa: CASSLGGGSTDTQYF; cdr3_nt: TGTGCCAGCAGTTTAGGCGGGGGCAGCACAGATACGCAGTATTTT
j_call: TRBJ1-4; v_call: TRBV18; clone_size: -; d_call: -; cdr3_length: 16; cdr3_aa: CASSPLQHATNEKLFF; cdr3_nt: TGTGCCAGCTCACCTTTACAGCATGCAACTAATGAAAAACTGTTTTTT